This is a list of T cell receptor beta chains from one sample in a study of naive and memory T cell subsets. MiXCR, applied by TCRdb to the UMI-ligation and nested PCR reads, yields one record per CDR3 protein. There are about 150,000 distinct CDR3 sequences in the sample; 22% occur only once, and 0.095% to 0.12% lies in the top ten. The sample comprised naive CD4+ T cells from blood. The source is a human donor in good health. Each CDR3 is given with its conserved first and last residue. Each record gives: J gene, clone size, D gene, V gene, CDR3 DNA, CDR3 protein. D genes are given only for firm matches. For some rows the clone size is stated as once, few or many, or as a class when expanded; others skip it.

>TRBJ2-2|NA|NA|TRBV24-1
TGTGCCACCGAGATTATGGGGGAGCTGTTTTTT
CATEIMGELFF
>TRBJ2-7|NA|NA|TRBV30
TGTGCCTGGAATGAAGAAATCGCCTACGAGCAGTACTTC
CAWNEEIAYEQYF
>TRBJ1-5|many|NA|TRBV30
TGTGCCTGGAGTACCGGTCGCGATCAGCCCCAGCATTTT
CAWSTGRDQPQHF
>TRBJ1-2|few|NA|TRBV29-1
TGCAGCGTTTCATCCGAGAAAACAGGGTTGCGTATACATGGCTACACCTTC
CSVSSEKTGLRIHGYTF
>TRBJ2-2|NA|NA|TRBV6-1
TGTGCCAGCAGACCCAGGGCGAGCACCGGGGAGCTGTTTTTT
CASRPRASTGELFF
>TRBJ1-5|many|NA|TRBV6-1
TGTGCCAGCAGTGTAACGGGGCCCAATCAGCCCCAGCATTTT
CASSVTGPNQPQHF
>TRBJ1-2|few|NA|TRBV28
TGTGCCAGCAGTTCCCACACAGGGTACGGCTACACCTTC
CASSSHTGYGYTF
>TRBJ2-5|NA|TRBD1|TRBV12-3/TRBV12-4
TGTGCCAGCAGGCCGGGACAGGGGGCATTTGGGACCCAGTACTTC
CASRPGQGAFGTQYF
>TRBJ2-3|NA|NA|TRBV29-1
TGCAGCGTTGCCTCGGGGGATACGCAGTATTTT
CSVASGDTQYF
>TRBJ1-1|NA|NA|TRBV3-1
TGTGCCAGCAGCCCAAGGCTGGGTTTGCCCAGAAATAGTAACACTGAAGCTTTCTTT
CASSPRLGLPRNSNTEAFF
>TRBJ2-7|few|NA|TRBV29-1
TGCAGCGCCGGGGACTCCGAGCAGTACTTC
CSAGDSEQYF
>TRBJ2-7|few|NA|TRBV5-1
TGCGCCAGCAGCGCGGACAGTCGAGCCTCAGCGGGCGAGCAGTACTTC
CASSADSRASAGEQYF
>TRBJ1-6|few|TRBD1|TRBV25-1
TGTGCCAGCAGTCACCCGGGACAGTTTAATTCACCCCTCCACTTT
CASSHPGQFNSPLHF
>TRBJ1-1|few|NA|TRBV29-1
TGCAGCGTTGAGTACATGAACACTGAAGCTTTCTTT
CSVEYMNTEAFF
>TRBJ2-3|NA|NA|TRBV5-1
TGCGCCAGCAGCTTGGCCGGGACAAGTTCTGGAGATACGCAGTATTTT
CASSLAGTSSGDTQYF
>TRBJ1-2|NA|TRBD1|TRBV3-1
TGTGCCAGCAGCCCCTGGGACAGCGGAGGCTACACCTTC
CASSPWDSGGYTF
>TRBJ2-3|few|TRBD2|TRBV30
TGTGCCTGGGGGCGGGAGACAGATACGCAGTATTTT
CAWGRETDTQYF
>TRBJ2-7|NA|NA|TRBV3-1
TGTGCCAGCAGCCAAGATGGCACCACCGGCCCCGTCTACGAGCAGTACTTC
CASSQDGTTGPVYEQYF
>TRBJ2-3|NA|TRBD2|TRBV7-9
TGTGCCAGCAGCTTAGCGCGTTTGGGACTAGCGGGAGGAGGCACAGATACGCAGTATTTT
CASSLARLGLAGGGTDTQYF
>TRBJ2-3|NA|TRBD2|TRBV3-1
TGTGCCAGCAGCCACGAGGCCGGGAGGGAGAATACGCAGTATTTT
CASSHEAGRENTQYF
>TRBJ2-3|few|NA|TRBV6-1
TGTGCCAGCAGTGAACTGGATGCGAGGGCGGATACGCAGTATTTT
CASSELDARADTQYF
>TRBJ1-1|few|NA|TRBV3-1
TGTGCCAGCAGCCAACCGGGCACTGAAGCTTTCTTT
CASSQPGTEAFF
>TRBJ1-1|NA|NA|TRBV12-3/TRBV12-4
TGTGCCAGCATTCGGGCCCTAGGCGCTGAAGCTTTCTTT
CASIRALGAEAFF
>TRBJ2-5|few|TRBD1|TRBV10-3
TGTGCCATCAGTGCTCGGACAGGGTACCAAGAGACCCAGTACTTC
CAISARTGYQETQYF
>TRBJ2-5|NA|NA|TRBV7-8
TGTGCCAGCGCGAGGGAGACCCAGTACTTC
CASARETQYF
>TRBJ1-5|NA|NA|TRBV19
TGTGCCAGTAGTACCTCACAAGATAATCAGCCCCAGCATTTT
CASSTSQDNQPQHF
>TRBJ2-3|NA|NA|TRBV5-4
TGTGCCAGCAGTTCAAGTGGGAGTCGCCCAGATACGCAGTATTTT
CASSSSGSRPDTQYF
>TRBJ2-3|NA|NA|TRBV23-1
TGCGCCAGCAGTCAATCGAAAAAAGGGAGCCCGGCAGATACGCAGTATTTT
CASSQSKKGSPADTQYF
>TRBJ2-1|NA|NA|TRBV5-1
TGCGCCAGCAGCTTGGGGTTAGCGGCCAACTCCTACAATGAGCAGTTCTTC
CASSLGLAANSYNEQFF